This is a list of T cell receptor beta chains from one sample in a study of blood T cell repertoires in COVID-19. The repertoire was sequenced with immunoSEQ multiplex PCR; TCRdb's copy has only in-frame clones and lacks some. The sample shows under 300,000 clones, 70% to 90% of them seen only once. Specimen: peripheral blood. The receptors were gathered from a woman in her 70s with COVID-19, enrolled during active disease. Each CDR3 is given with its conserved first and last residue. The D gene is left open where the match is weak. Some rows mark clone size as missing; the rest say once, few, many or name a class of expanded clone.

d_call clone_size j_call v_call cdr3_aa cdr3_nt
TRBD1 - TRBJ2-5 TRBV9 CASSVDEGAGETQYF TGTGCCAGCAGCGTAGACGAGGGGGCGGGAGAGACCCAGTACTTC
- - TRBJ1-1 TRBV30 CAWKRGANTEAFF TGTGCCTGGAAACGGGGGGCGAACACTGAAGCTTTCTTT
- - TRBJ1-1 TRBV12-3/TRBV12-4 CASRSGTEAFF TGTGCCAGCAGATCCGGGACAGAAGCTTTCTTT
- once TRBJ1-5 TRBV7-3 CASSPPLNQPQHF TGTGCCAGCAGCCCTCCCTTAAATCAGCCCCAGCATTTT
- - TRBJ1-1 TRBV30 CAWSRDTEAFF TGTGCCTGGAGCCGGGACACTGAAGCTTTCTTT
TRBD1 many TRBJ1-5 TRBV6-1 CASSEQTGINQPQHF TGTGCCAGCAGTGAACAGACAGGGATCAATCAGCCCCAGCATTTT
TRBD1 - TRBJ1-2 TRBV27 CASSPNRGLGGYTF TGTGCCAGCAGCCCGAACAGGGGGCTGGGGGGCTACACCTTC
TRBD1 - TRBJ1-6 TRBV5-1 CASSLGDRFSYNSPLHF TGCGCCAGCAGCTTGGGGGACAGATTCTCCTATAATTCACCCCTCCACTTT
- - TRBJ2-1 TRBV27 CASSAGYSYNEQFF TGTGCCAGCAGTGCGGGGTACTCCTACAATGAGCAGTTCTTC
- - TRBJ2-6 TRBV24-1 CATSDHRAGANVLTF TGTGCCACCAGTGATCACAGGGCTGGGGCCAACGTCCTGACTTTC
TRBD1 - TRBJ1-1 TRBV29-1 CSVEWDSEAFF TGCAGCGTTGAGTGGGACAGTGAAGCTTTCTTT
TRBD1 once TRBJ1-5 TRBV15 CATSRATGAYRPQHF TGTGCCACCAGCAGGGCGACAGGGGCATACCGGCCCCAGCATTTT
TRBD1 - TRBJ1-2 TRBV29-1 CSVTRQGAYGYTF TGCAGCGTTACCCGACAGGGGGCTTATGGCTACACCTTC
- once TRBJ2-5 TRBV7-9 CASSLQSQETQYF TGTGCCAGCAGCCTACAGAGTCAAGAGACCCAGTACTTC
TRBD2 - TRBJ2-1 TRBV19 CASSSSGRYNEQFF TGTGCCAGTAGTTCCAGCGGGAGATACAATGAGCAGTTCTTC
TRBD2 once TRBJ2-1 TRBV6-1 CASSEERGGGYEQFF TGTGCCAGCAGTGAGGAACGGGGGGGTGGATATGAGCAGTTCTTC
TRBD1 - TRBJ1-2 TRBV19 CASSTADRAGYTF TGTGCCAGTAGTACTGCGGACAGGGCAGGCTACACCTTC
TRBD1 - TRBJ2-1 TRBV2 CASSEDRARYNEQFF TGTGCCAGCAGTGAGGACAGGGCGAGATACAATGAGCAGTTCTTC
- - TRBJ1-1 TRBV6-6 CASRHARTGLNTEAFF TGTGCCAGCAGGCACGCGAGAACAGGGTTGAACACTGAAGCTTTCTTT
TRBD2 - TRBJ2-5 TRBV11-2 CASTISGAQETQYF TGTGCCAGCACCATTAGCGGGGCCCAAGAGACCCAGTACTTC
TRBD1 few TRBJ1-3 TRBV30 CARDRDSGNTIYF TGTGCCCGCGACAGGGACTCTGGAAACACCATATATTTT
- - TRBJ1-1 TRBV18 CASSPSGFMNTEAFF TGTGCCAGCTCACCTTCGGGATTTATGAACACTGAAGCTTTCTTT
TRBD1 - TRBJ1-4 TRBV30 CAWSAPRTGLREKLFF TGTGCCTGGAGTGCCCCTCGGACAGGCCTTCGGGAAAAACTGTTTTTT
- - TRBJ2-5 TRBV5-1 CASSIEETQYF TGCGCCAGCAGCATCGAGGAGACCCAGTACTTC
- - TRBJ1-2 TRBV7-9 CASSPGEGTNYGYTF TGTGCCAGCAGCCCCGGGGAGGGGACTAACTATGGCTACACCTTC
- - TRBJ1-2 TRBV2 CASIYQGLTGYTF TGTGCCAGCATATACCAGGGGCTCACTGGCTACACCTTC
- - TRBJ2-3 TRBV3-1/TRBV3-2 CASSQRGFSQYF TGTGCCAGCAGCCAGAGGGGGTTTTCGCAGTATTTT
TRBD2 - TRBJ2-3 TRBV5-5 CASSFNGGADTQYF TGTGCCAGCAGCTTCAACGGGGGGGCAGATACGCAGTATTTT
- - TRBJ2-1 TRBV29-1 CSVDGGGYEQFF TGCAGCGTTGACGGAGGGGGCTATGAGCAGTTCTTC
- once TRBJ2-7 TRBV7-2 CASSMGLNYEQYF TGTGCCAGCAGCATGGGACTGAACTACGAGCAGTACTTC
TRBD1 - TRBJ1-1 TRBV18 CASSLDREGTEAFF TGTGCCAGCTCCCTGGACAGGGAGGGCACTGAAGCTTTCTTT
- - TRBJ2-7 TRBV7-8 CASSLWGDEQYF TGTGCCAGCAGCTTATGGGGAGACGAGCAGTACTTC
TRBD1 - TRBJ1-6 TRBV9 CASSSQTGTFYNSPLHF TGTGCCAGCAGCTCGCAGACAGGGACCTTTTATAATTCACCCCTCCACTTT